Presented here are 26 T cell receptor beta chains from one specimen sequenced in a study of blood T cells in healthy people across ages. Combining a sample-barcoded 5' primer with a J-beta primer mix, a second PCR ran for about 7 to 11 cycles. TCRdb reanalysed the 5' RACE reads using MiXCR and keeps one entry per CDR3 protein. Here the sample spans about 640,000 distinct CDR3 sequences, about 54% being singletons. The sample was blood. The receptors were gathered from a man aged 60 to 69 in good health.

V usage is TRBV5-6 and J usage is TRBJ2-5, with TRBD1 identical over 7 bases. V lost 3 bases to trimming and J lost 1 base; unmatched junction nucleotides: 6. This CDR3 contains 15 residues. The germline CDR1 and CDR2 sequences are SGHDT and YYEEEE. This chain's CDR3 is CASSSRDRLQETQYF. CDR3 coding DNA: TGTGCCAGCAGCTCCCGGGACAGACTCCAAGAGACCCAGTACTTC.

The chain links TRBV20-1 to TRBJ2-1; TRBD1 matches at 11 bases. The CDR3 loop spans 13 amino acids. In germline, CDR1 is DFQATT, CDR2 SNEGSKA (reference sequence). J lost 8 bases, V lost 5 bases, and 5 bases had no gene match. CDR3 in amino acids: CSAQGGQGDEQFF. The CDR3 coding sequence is TGCAGTGCTCAGGGGGGACAGGGGGATGAGCAGTTCTTC.

V usage is TRBV5-1 and J usage is TRBJ2-3; perhaps D is TRBD1 or TRBD2 (5 bases each). The germline V gene has CDR1 SGHRS and CDR2 YFSETQ. There are 15 residues in the CDR3. V gave up 2 bases and J gave up 1 base, with 11 bases separating them. The CDR3 spells CASSFSGAGTDTQYF. The CDR3 DNA is TGCGCCAGCAGCTTTTCCGGGGCAGGCACAGATACGCAGTATTTT. The complete variable domain, with remaining parts taken from reference TRBV5-1 and TRBJ2-3, reads KAGVTQTPRYLIKTRGQQVTLSCSPISGHRSVSWYQQTPGQGLQFLFEYFSETQRNKGNFPGRFSGRQFSNSRSEMNVSTLELGDSALYLCASSFSGAGTDTQYFGPGTRLTVL.

The rearrangement joins TRBV6-5 to TRBJ2-5; 9 nucleotides match TRBD1. The germline CDR1 and CDR2 sequences are MNHEY and SVGAGI. The CDR3 is made up of 15 amino acids. With 6 bases clipped from V and 2 bases from J, the junction kept 7 bases outside the gene matches. The CDR3: CASSGTGTGQETQYF. The DNA for the CDR3 is TGTGCCAGCAGCGGAACCGGGACAGGGCAAGAGACCCAGTACTTC.

The rearrangement links TRBV29-1 to TRBJ2-7, with 15 nucleotides matching TRBD2. With 8 bases clipped from V and 6 bases from J, the junction kept 8 bases outside the gene matches. Germline V gene lookup returns CDR1 SQVTM and CDR2 ANQGSEA. The CDR3 loop spans 14 amino acids. CDR3 residues: CSFRGLAGGGEQYF. CDR3 in DNA: TGCAGCTTCCGGGGACTAGCGGGAGGAGGCGAGCAGTACTTC.

The chain uses TRBV20-1 and TRBJ2-5; D is undetermined. Trimming stripped 6 bases from V and 11 bases from J, with 19 bases between. The germline CDR1 and CDR2 sequences are DFQATT and SNEGSKA (reference sequence). The CDR3 consists of 12 residues. CDR3 bases: TGCAGTGCGCATGGACCCTACAATGAGCAGTACTTC. Residues: CSAHGPYNEQYF.

This clonotype was recorded a few times. The chain joins TRBV10-3 to TRBJ1-6; 8 positions agree with TRBD1. The CDR3 sequence is 16 residues long. CDR1 and CDR2 (germline): ENHRY, SYGVKD. With 0 bases clipped from V and 8 bases from J, the junction kept 6 bases outside the gene matches. The CDR3 DNA follows: TGTGCCATCAGTGAGTCGCGGACAGGGTTGGATTCACCCCTCCACTTT. Translation gives CAISESRTGLDSPLHF.

This clonotype has at least ten counts. This chain links TRBV7-2 with TRBJ2-3, with TRBD2 identical over 8 bases. Germline CDR1 and CDR2: SGHTA and FQGNSA. The CDR3 runs to 14 residues. V gave up 4 bases and J gave up 4 bases; unmatched junction bases: 4. Here the CDR3 reads CASSYRGGPDTQYF. In DNA form, the CDR3 reads TGTGCCAGCAGCTACCGGGGGGGCCCAGATACGCAGTATTTT.

The rearrangement joins TRBV7-2 to TRBJ2-1; D uncertain. The CDR3 length is 13 residues. V was trimmed by 0 bases and J by 6 bases, leaving 6 bases between them. CDR1 SGHTA and CDR2 FQGNSA come from the germline V gene. The CDR3 reads CASSLARLNEQFF. The CDR3 nucleotides read TGTGCCAGCAGCTTAGCTCGGCTCAATGAGCAGTTCTTC.

This chain joins TRBV6-5 and TRBJ1-2; D call uncertain. The CDR3 spans 11 residues. CDR1 is MNHEY, CDR2 SVGAGI, per germline. V lost 6 bases to trimming and J lost 8 bases, with 10 bases between them. Here the CDR3 reads CASRSRWGYTF. The CDR3 nucleotides read TGTGCCAGCAGATCGAGATGGGGCTACACCTTC.

The chain is built from TRBV12-3 or TRBV12-4 and TRBJ2-5; D is uncertain. V was clipped by 0 bases and J by 2 bases, with 7 bases between them. The CDR3 extends over 14 amino acids. CDR3 in amino acids: CASSLAQKQETQYF. In DNA form, the CDR3 reads TGTGCCAGCAGTTTAGCCCAGAAGCAAGAGACCCAGTACTTC.

The chain combines TRBV5-4 with TRBJ2-7, with 8 bases lining up with TRBD2. The trim removed 4 bases at V and 5 bases at J, leaving 14 bases unmatched. There are 16 residues in the CDR3. The germline V gene encodes CDR1 SGHNT and CDR2 YYREEE (reference sequence). CDR3: CASSLDGKRGRDEQYF. The CDR3 DNA sequence: TGTGCCAGCAGCCTCGACGGCAAGCGGGGGCGGGACGAGCAGTACTTC. Combining the CDR3 with reference TRBV5-4 and TRBJ2-7 gives the whole variable domain ETGVTQSPTHLIKTRGQQVTLRCSSQSGHNTVSWYQQALGQGPQFIFQYYREEENGRGNFPPRFSGLQFPNYSSELNVNALELDDSALYLCASSLDGKRGRDEQYFGPGTRLTVT.

The J gene is TRBJ2-5, the V gene TRBV20-1, with 7 bases identical to TRBD2. J lost 7 bases, V lost 6 bases, and 17 bases had no gene match. Germline V gives CDR1 DFQATT, CDR2 SNEGSKA (reference sequence). CDR3 length: 15 amino acids. The CDR3 coding sequence is TGCAGTGCCCGGAGGCCTAGCGGCGCGCCAGCGACCCAGTACTTC. Translation gives CSARRPSGAPATQYF.

The gene calls are TRBV6-2 or TRBV6-3 and TRBJ2-5; weak D call: TRBD1 (6 bases). CDR1 and CDR2 (germline): MNHEY, SVGEGT. This CDR3 region has 15 residues. Trimming removed 2 bases at V and 0 bases at J, with 10 bases between. The CDR3 DNA follows: TGTGCCAGCAGTTACGACGACAGGTACCAAGAGACCCAGTACTTC. This codes for CASSYDDRYQETQYF.

This clonotype was seen a handful of times. This chain connects TRBV5-1 to TRBJ2-1; 8 bases agree with TRBD2. Germline V gene lookup returns CDR1 SGHRS and CDR2 YFSETQ. Trimming removed 3 bases from V and 7 bases from J; junction bases left unmatched: 9. The CDR3 spans 15 residues. CDR3: CASSWNAGGDNEQFF. CDR3 in DNA: TGCGCCAGCAGCTGGAATGCGGGGGGCGATAATGAGCAGTTCTTC.

V is TRBV6-5 and J is TRBJ2-1; the match to TRBD2 covers 7 bases. Per germline, CDR1 MNHEY and CDR2 SVGAGI. J was trimmed by 12 bases and V by 4 bases; bases with no gene match: 15. This CDR3 comprises 15 residues. CDR3 in DNA: TGTGCCAGCAGTTCAGTAAGCGGGGTCACAGATACGCAGTTCTTC. This translates into CASSSVSGVTDTQFF.

The rearrangement links TRBV28 to TRBJ1-2; TRBD1 might be the D (6 bases). The CDR3 covers 13 residues. Germline-derived CDR1 and CDR2 are MDHEN and SYDVKM. The V end was cut by 6 bases, the J end by 4 bases, with 12 bases between. The CDR3 loop is CASRNSRGYGYTF. CDR3 in DNA: TGTGCCAGCAGGAATTCCAGGGGCTATGGCTACACCTTC.

DNA for the CDR3: TGTGCCAGCAGTTCGACTAGCGGGGTGAATGAGCAGTTCTTC. Residues: CASSSTSGVNEQFF. The chain couples TRBV12-3 or TRBV12-4 to TRBJ2-1, with 11 bases lining up with TRBD2. The V and J ends lost 4 bases and 7 bases, in that order; junction bases with no gene match: 3. The CDR3 runs 14 residues.

This clonotype came up a few times. The chain uses TRBV2 and TRBJ2-4; D is perhaps TRBD1 (5 bases). The CDR3 is 13 residues long. Germline V gives CDR1 SNHLY, CDR2 FYNNEI. Trimming took 1 base from V and 6 from J, leaving 7 bases between them. CDR3 nucleotide sequence: TGTGCCAGCAGTGAAGTAGGGGTAAACATTCAGTACTTC. Protein: CASSEVGVNIQYF.

This clonotype was found a few times. The chain recombines TRBV5-1 with TRBJ2-1; 8 positions agree with TRBD1. CDR1 is SGHRS and CDR2 is YFSETQ in the germline V gene. The CDR3 has 14 amino acids. V gave up 4 bases and J gave up 9 bases; unmatched junction bases: 9. The chain's CDR3 is CASSLGQEPSEQFF. Here the CDR3 DNA reads TGCGCCAGCAGCCTGGGACAGGAACCTAGTGAGCAGTTCTTC.

This clonotype came up once. The chain employs TRBV20-1 and TRBJ2-5; 11 positions agree with TRBD2. V shed 0 bases and J 3 bases; nucleotides not matched to a gene: 3. CDR3 size: 15 residues. In germline, CDR1 is DFQATT, CDR2 SNEGSKA (reference sequence). The DNA for the CDR3 is TGCAGTGCTAGAGATTCTAGCGGGGGGAAAGAGACCCAGTACTTC. Translated: CSARDSSGGKETQYF.

This clonotype has more than one count but fewer than ten. The genes are TRBV10-1 and TRBJ2-5; 9 bases fit TRBD2. This CDR3 is built from 13 residues. Germline V lookup: CDR1 WNHNN, CDR2 SYGVQD (reference sequence). V shed 4 bases and J 4 bases; nucleotides not matched to a gene: 1. The CDR3 nucleotides read TGCGCCAGCAGTGTACTAGCGGGAGAGACCCAGTACTTC. Encoded protein: CASSVLAGETQYF.

The chain carries TRBV3-1 and TRBJ1-1; no reliable D call. Per the germline V gene, CDR1 is LGHDT and CDR2 is YNNKEL (reference sequence). This CDR3 is 14 amino acids long. The germline V and J ends were trimmed by 2 bases and 5 bases, with 12 bases remaining between them. The CDR3 coding sequence is TGTGCCAGCAGCCAAAACTTCCGAGGTACTGAAGCTTTCTTT. Protein product: CASSQNFRGTEAFF.

This chain uses TRBV7-2 with TRBJ1-2, with D hard to call. Trimming pared 1 base from V and 0 bases from J, leaving 15 bases between. Germline CDR1 reads SGHTA; CDR2 reads FQGNSA. The CDR3 is 17 residues long. This chain's CDR3 is CASSLGGGILANYGYTF. The CDR3 DNA follows: TGTGCCAGCAGCTTAGGGGGAGGGATTCTAGCTAACTATGGCTACACCTTC.

This rearrangement joins TRBV20-1 to TRBJ2-7, with TRBD2 as a possible D gene (6 bases). This CDR3 spans 13 amino acids. Germline CDR1 and CDR2: DFQATT and SNEGSKA (reference sequence). With 3 bases removed from V and 4 bases from J, the gap between germline ends came to 13 bases. For the CDR3, the DNA is TGCAGTGCTAGTGATGCGCGGGGTTACGAGCAGTACTTC. This sequence encodes CSASDARGYEQYF.

This chain connects TRBV6-6 to TRBJ1-1; 10 bases line up with TRBD1. The ends lost 7 bases at V and 1 base at J; junction bases unmatched: 6. The V gene's germline CDR1 is MNHNY and CDR2 SVGAGI (reference sequence). This CDR3 has 15 amino acids. CDR3: CASNWGQGRNTEAFF. CDR3 DNA: TGTGCCAGCAATTGGGGACAGGGGAGGAACACTGAAGCTTTCTTT.